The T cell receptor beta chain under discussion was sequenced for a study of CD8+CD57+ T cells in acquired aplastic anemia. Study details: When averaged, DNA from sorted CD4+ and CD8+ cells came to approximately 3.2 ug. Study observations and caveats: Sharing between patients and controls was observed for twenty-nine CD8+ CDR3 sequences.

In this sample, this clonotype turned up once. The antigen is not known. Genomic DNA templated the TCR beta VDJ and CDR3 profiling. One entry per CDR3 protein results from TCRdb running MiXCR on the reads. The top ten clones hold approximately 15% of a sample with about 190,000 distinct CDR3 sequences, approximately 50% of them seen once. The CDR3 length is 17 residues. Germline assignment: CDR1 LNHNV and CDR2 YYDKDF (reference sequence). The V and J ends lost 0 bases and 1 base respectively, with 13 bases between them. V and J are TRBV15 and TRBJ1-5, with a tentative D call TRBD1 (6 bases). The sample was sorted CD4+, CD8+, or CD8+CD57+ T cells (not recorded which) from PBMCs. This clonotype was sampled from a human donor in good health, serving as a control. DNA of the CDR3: TGTGCCACCAGCAGAGACGGACAGAAAGTAAGCAATCAGCCCCAGCATTTT. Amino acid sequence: CATSRDGQKVSNQPQHF.